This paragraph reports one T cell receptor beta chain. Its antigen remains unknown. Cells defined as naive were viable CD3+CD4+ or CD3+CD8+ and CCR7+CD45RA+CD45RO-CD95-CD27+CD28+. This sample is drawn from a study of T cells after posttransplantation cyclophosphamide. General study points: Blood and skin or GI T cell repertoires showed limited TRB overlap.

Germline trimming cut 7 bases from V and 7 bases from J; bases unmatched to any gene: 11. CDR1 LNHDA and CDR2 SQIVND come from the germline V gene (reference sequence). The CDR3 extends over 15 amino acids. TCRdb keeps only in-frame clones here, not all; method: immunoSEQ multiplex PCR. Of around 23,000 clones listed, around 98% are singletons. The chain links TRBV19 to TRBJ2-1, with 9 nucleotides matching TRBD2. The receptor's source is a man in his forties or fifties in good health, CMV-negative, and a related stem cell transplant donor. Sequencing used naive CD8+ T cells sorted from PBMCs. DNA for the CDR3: TGTGCCAGTACTTGGACTAGCGAGGCGGTGAATGAGCAGTTCTTC. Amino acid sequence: CASTWTSEAVNEQFF.